What follows is one TCR beta chain and its context. Its antigen remains unknown. Germline CDR1 and CDR2: SGHVS and FQNEAQ. The CDR3 is 17 residues long. The J segment lost 1 base and the V segment lost 5 bases, leaving 6 bases of the junction unmatched. Unique molecular identifiers featured in how the TCRbeta library was prepared. In TCRdb, the PCR reads were re-called with MiXCR into one record per CDR3 protein. The table has about 440,000 distinct CDR3 sequences, over 40% seen once; the top ten hold roughly 27%. This entry is derived from a study of T-cell reconstitution after alpha-beta-depleted transplantation in children. Study results and caveats: Newly produced T cells mostly accounted for T-cell counts and diversity one year post-transplant.

The sample here was PBMCs, taken before TCRalphabeta/CD19-depleted stem cell transplant. V and J are TRBV7-8 and TRBJ2-3; 13 bases align to TRBD2. This sequence originates from a girl aged 2 to 10 with aplastic anemia, due to receive a stem cell transplant. The CDR3 protein is CASSPSGLAGGTDTQYF. For the CDR3, the DNA is TGTGCCAGCAGCCCTAGTGGACTAGCGGGGGGCACAGATACGCAGTATTTT.